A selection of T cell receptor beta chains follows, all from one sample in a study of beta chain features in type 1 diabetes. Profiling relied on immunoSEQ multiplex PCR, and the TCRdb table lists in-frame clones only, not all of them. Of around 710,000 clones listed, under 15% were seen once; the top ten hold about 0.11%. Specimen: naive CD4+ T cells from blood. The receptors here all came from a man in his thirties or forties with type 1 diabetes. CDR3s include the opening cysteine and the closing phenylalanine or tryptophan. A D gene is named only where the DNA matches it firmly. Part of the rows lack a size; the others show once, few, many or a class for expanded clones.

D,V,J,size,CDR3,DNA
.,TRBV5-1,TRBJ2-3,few,CASSPGQHTDTQYF,TGCGCCAGCAGCCCCGGACAGCACACAGATACGCAGTATTTT
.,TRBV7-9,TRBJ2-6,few,CASSRGTAGANVLTF,TGTGCCAGCAGCCGCGGGACAGCTGGGGCCAACGTCCTGACTTTC
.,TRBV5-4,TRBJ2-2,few,CASSIDRPNTGELFF,TGTGCCAGCAGCATAGACAGGCCGAACACCGGGGAGCTGTTTTTT
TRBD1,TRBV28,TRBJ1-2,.,CASSSRDRDNYGYTF,TGTGCCAGCAGTTCCCGGGACAGGGATAACTATGGCTACACCTTC
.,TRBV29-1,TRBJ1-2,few,CSGGEGGVDYGYTF,TGCAGCGGGGGCGAAGGGGGAGTAGACTATGGCTACACCTTC
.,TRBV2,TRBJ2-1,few,CASEAQGYEQFF,TGTGCCAGCGAGGCACAGGGTTACGAGCAGTTCTTC
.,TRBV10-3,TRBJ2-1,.,CAISESGSQGGWNEQFF,TGTGCCATCAGTGAGTCCGGTTCCCAAGGAGGGTGGAATGAGCAGTTCTTC
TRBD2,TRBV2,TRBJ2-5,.,CASSAGLAGGETQYF,TGTGCCAGCAGTGCCGGGCTAGCGGGGGGAGAGACCCAGTACTTC
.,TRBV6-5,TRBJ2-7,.,CASSDGQRYEQYF,TGTGCCAGCAGTGACGGACAGCGCTACGAGCAGTACTTC
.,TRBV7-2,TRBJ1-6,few,CASSSDSPLHF,TGTGCCAGCAGCTCCGATTCACCCCTCCACTTT
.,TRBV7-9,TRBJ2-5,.,CASSQGLTPETQYF,TGTGCCAGCAGCCAGGGACTTACCCCAGAGACCCAGTACTTC
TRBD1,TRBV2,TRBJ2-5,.,CASVTGTHPRGETQYF,TGTGCCAGTGTGACCGGGACACATCCCAGGGGGGAGACCCAGTACTTC
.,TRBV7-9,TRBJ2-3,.,CASSRTEERDTQYF,TGTGCCAGCAGCCGAACAGAGGAAAGAGACACGCAGTATTTT
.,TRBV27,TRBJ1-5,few,CASSPQSGEQPQHF,TGTGCCAGCAGCCCCCAATCAGGCGAACAGCCCCAGCATTTT
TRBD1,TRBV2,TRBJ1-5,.,CASDRGLGQPQHF,TGTGCCAGTGACAGGGGGCTCGGTCAGCCCCAGCATTTT
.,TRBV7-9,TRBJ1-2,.,CASSLEGNGYTF,TGTGCCAGCAGCTTAGAGGGTAACGGCTACACCTTC
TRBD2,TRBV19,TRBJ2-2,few,CASTGLAQGTGELFF,TGTGCCAGTACCGGACTAGCGCAGGGCACCGGGGAGCTGTTTTTT
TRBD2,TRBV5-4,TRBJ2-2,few,CASSLSPDPSGGTGELFF,TGTGCCAGCAGCTTGTCCCCAGACCCTAGCGGGGGTACCGGGGAGCTGTTTTTT
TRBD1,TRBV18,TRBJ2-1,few,CASSPGNRGQSYNEQFF,TGTGCCAGCTCACCGGGAAACAGGGGGCAGTCCTACAATGAGCAGTTCTTC
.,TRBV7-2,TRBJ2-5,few,CASSLEVVVGTQYF,TGTGCCAGCAGCTTAGAAGTAGTGGTTGGGACCCAGTACTTC
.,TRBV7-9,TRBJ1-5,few,CASSLGRDNQPQHF,TGTGCCAGCAGCTTAGGGAGGGACAATCAGCCCCAGCATTTT
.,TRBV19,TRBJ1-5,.,CASSIGQYANQPQHF,TGTGCCAGTAGTATAGGACAGTATGCGAATCAGCCCCAGCATTTT
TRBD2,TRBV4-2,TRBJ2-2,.,CASSQDTLAGAFTGELFF,TGTGCCAGCAGCCAAGATACTCTAGCGGGGGCCTTCACCGGGGAGCTGTTTTTT
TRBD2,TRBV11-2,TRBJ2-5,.,CASSSGPSGIQETQYF,TGTGCCAGCAGTTCAGGGCCTAGCGGGATCCAAGAGACCCAGTACTTC
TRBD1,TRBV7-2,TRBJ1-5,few,CASSSRDRGPGPQHF,TGTGCCAGCAGCTCCCGGGACAGGGGGCCTGGTCCTCAGCATTTT
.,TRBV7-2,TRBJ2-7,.,CASSPGLNYEQYF,TGTGCCAGCAGCCCGGGACTCAACTACGAGCAGTACTTC
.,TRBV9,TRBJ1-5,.,CASSASGTGNQPQHF,TGTGCCAGCAGCGCCTCCGGGACCGGGAATCAGCCCCAGCATTTT
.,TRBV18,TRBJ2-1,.,CASSPRNRVEYNEQFF,TGTGCCAGCTCACCCCGAAATAGGGTGGAGTACAATGAGCAGTTCTTC
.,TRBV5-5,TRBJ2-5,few,CASSLGQIQETQYF,TGTGCCAGCAGCTTGGGACAGATACAAGAGACCCAGTACTTC
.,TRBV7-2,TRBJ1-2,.,CASSPTIGGYTF,TGTGCCAGCAGCCCAACAATCGGGGGCTACACCTTC
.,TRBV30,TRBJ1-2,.,CAWGVTGHYGYTF,TGTGCCTGGGGGGTGACCGGCCACTATGGCTACACCTTC
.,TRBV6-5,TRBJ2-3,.,CASRRQVEADTQYF,TGTGCCAGCAGAAGACAGGTTGAGGCAGATACGCAGTATTTT
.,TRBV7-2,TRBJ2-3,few,CASSLSGALLGDTQYF,TGTGCCAGCAGCTTATCGGGGGCCCTACTAGGCGATACGCAGTATTTT